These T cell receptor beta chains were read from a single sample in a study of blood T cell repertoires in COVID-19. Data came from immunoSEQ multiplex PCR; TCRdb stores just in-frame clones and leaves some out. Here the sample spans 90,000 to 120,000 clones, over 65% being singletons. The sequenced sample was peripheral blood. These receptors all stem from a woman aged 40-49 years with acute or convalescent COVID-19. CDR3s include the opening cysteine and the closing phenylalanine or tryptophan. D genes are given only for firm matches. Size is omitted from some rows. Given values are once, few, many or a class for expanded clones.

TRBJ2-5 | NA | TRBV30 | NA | TGTGCCTGGAGTCCGAACCCACAGGGTAGCGAGACCCAGTACTTC | CAWSPNPQGSETQYF
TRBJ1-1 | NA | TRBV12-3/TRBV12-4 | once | TGTGCCAGCAGTTTATCGGTTGAAGCTTTCTTT | CASSLSVEAFF
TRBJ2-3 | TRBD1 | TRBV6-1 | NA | TGTGCCAGCAGTGAAAGACAGGGTTCGTCTAGCACAGATACGCAGTATTTT | CASSERQGSSSTDTQYF
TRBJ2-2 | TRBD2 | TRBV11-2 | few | TGTGCCAGCAGCCCTCCCATTGGCGGGGGAAACACCGGGGAGCTGTTTTTT | CASSPPIGGGNTGELFF
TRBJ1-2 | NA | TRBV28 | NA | TGTGCCAGCAGTCTCATGACAGCTAGATTTTATGGCTACACCTTC | CASSLMTARFYGYTF
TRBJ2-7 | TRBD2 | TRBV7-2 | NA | TGTGCCAGCAGCCCAACTCTAGCGGGGGGCAGATACGAGCAGTACTTC | CASSPTLAGGRYEQYF
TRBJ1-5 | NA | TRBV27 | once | TGTGCCAGCAGTTTACATCAGGGGTTCGATAGCAATCAGCCCCAGCATTTT | CASSLHQGFDSNQPQHF
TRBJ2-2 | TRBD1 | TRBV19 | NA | TGTGCCAGTAGTATCAGGACAGGGCTGACCGGGGAGCTGTTTTTT | CASSIRTGLTGELFF
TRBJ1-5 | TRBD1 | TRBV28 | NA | TGTGCCAGCAGCCGCCCCTACGACAGGGGCAATCAGCCCCAGCATTTT | CASSRPYDRGNQPQHF
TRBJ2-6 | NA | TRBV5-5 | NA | TGTGCCAGCAGCTTGGCACGGGATGGGGTCCTGACTTTC | CASSLARDGVLTF
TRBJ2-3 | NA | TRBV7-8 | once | TGTGCCAGCATTCCCAAGGTGGAGTTCTCAGATACGCAGTATTTT | CASIPKVEFSDTQYF
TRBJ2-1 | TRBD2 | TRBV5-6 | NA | TGTGCCAGCAGCCTGACTAGCGGGGGGGGTGATGAGCAGTTCTTC | CASSLTSGGGDEQFF
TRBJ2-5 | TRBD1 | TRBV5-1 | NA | TGCGCCAGCAGCGCCCCGGAACAGGGGGTATCAGAGACCCAGTACTTC | CASSAPEQGVSETQYF
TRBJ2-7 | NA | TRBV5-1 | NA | TGCGCCAGCAGCGCAGGGTTGGACGAGCAGTACTTC | CASSAGLDEQYF
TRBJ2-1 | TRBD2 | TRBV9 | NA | TGTGCCAGCAGCGTAGAGGGACTAGCGGGGAGTTCCTACAATGAGCAGTTCTTC | CASSVEGLAGSSYNEQFF
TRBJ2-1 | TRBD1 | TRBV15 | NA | TGTGCCACCAGCAGAGATACGTGGCAAACTGGACAGGGACGGCAGTTCTTC | CATSRDTWQTGQGRQFF
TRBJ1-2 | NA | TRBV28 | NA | TGTGCCAGCAGTGCCCCGGGACATAGTGGCTACACCTTC | CASSAPGHSGYTF
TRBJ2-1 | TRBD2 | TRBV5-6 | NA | TGTGCCAGCAGCTCCTTAGCGGGGGCGGGGGGTGAGCAGTTCTTC | CASSSLAGAGGEQFF
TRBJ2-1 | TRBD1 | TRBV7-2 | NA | TGTGCCAGCAGCCCTATAGACAGGGGTGAGCAGTTCTTC | CASSPIDRGEQFF
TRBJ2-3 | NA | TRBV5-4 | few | TGTGCCAGCAGCTTGGAGCCGACAGAGTATAGCACAGATACGCAGTATTTT | CASSLEPTEYSTDTQYF
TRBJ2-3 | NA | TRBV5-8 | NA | TGTGCCAGCAGCTTCACAGGGCAGTCAGATACGCAGTATTTT | CASSFTGQSDTQYF
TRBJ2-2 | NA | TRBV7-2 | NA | TGTGCCAGCACCCCAGGCGGGTCCTACACCGGGGAGCTGTTTTTT | CASTPGGSYTGELFF
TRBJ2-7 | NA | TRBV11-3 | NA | TGTGCCAGCAGCCCGAGAGGGGGCGAGCAGTACTTC | CASSPRGGEQYF
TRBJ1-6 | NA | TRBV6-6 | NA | TGTGCCAGCAGTTACGGGGCAGAACAGAATTCACCCCTCCACTTT | CASSYGAEQNSPLHF
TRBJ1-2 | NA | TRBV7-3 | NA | TGTGCCAGCAGCCTGAAAGGGGGAGATGGCTACACCTTC | CASSLKGGDGYTF
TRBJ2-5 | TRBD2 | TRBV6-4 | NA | TGTGCCAGCAGTCCCCTAGCGGGGGCACAAGAGACCCAGTACTTC | CASSPLAGAQETQYF
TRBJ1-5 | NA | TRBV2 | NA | TGTGCCAGCAGTGCGGAGGGGAGCAATCAGCCCCAGCATTTT | CASSAEGSNQPQHF
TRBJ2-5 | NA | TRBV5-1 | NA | TGCGCCAGCAGCTTGAATCGGGGGCAAGAGACCCAGTACTTC | CASSLNRGQETQYF
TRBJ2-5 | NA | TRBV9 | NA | TGTGCCAGCAGCGTAGCGTTGGGTCGGGGGGAGACCCAGTACTTC | CASSVALGRGETQYF
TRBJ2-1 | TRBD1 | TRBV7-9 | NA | TGTGCCAGCAGCTCAGACAGGGGGCCTGACAATGAGCAGTTCTTC | CASSSDRGPDNEQFF
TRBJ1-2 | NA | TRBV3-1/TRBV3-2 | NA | TGTGCCAGCAGCCAAGGTCACCAGGGAGGGGACTATGGCTACACCTTC | CASSQGHQGGDYGYTF
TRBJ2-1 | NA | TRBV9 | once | TGTGCCAGCAGCGCCTTTACAGGTATCGATGAGCAGTTCTTC | CASSAFTGIDEQFF
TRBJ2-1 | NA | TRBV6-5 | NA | TGTGCCAGCACCCAAACCCGATCCGACTCATACAAGTTCTTC | CASTQTRSDSYKFF
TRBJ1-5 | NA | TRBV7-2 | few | TGTGCCAGCAGCCTACAGGGTGATCAGCCCCAGCATTTT | CASSLQGDQPQHF
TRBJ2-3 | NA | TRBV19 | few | TGTGCCAGTACCTATGGCGGGGGCCGCACAGATACGCAGTATTTT | CASTYGGGRTDTQYF
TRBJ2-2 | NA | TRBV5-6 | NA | TGTGCCAGCAGCCCAATCAGTACCTCCGGGGAGCTGTTTTTT | CASSPISTSGELFF
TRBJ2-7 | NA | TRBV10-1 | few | TGCGCCAGCAGTGCTTTCGAGCAGTACTTC | CASSAFEQYF
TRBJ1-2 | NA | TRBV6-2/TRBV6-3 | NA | TGTGCCAGCAGTTTTTCCCCCTTAACAGGCTCAGGCTACACCTTC | CASSFSPLTGSGYTF
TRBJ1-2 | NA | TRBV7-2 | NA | TGTGCCAGCAGCTTAGTGGGAGGGCTTAAGGGTAGTGGCTACACCTTC | CASSLVGGLKGSGYTF
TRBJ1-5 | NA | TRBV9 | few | TGTGCCAGCAGCGTAGACCCTAGAGAAGATCAGCCCCAGCATTTT | CASSVDPREDQPQHF